The TCR beta chain described here comes from a study of T cell repertoires in cytomegalovirus infection. At the level of the study: Recently identified HLA-C-restricted CMV epitopes and well-studied HLA-B-restricted CMV epitopes were used by the study. CMV infection and matching HLA type were both indicated by public TCR beta signatures.

Germline V CDR1 and CDR2: SGHVS, FNYEAQ. The CDR3 extends over 13 amino acids. Trimming shortened V by 4 bases and J by 4 bases, and 8 bases separated the two germline ends. Study-wide results and caveats: It was HLA-C-restricted CMV-specific TCR beta clonotypes that dominated the response ex vivo. Using cumulative public TCR beta family frequency, the authors identified those who carried CMV together with the relevant HLA.

MiXCR, run by TCRdb on the reads, gives a single entry per CDR3 protein. The sample consists of a few hundred thousand distinct CDR3 sequences, roughly 42% of them appearing once. This clonotype was found a few times. Its antigen is still unknown. The chain combines TRBV7-6 with TRBJ1-3, with D uncertain. The source is a human donor in good health (CMV status not recorded). Some clones in this sample may be carry-over from other donors' samples. Here the sequenced sample was cultured PBMCs, taken from culture after CMV antigen stimulation. The CDR3 loop reads CASSSNTGNTIYF. Written as DNA, the CDR3 is TGTGCCAGCAGCTCTAATACGGGAAACACCATATATTTT.